This T cell receptor (beta chain) stems from a study of cytomegalovirus exposure and HLA in healthy donors. Points from the study as a whole: Earlier analysis yielded a pattern in which most TCR beta V segments were productive about 87% or about 30% of the time. The authors listed around 150 TCR beta chains as cytomegalovirus-associated.

Comments on this clone: Antigen specificity is unknown.

The CDR3 is 14 amino acids. From germline, CDR1 is MNHNS and CDR2 SASEGT. V lost 2 bases to trimming and J lost 2 bases; unmatched junction nucleotides: 3. 13 Jbeta primers and 60 Vbeta primers were used for the PCR. Original data processing: The count from a later analysis was about 80 million unique TCR beta chains, some 11 million of them shared. Here immunoSEQ multiplex PCR was the method, and the copy in TCRdb shows in-frame clones only, minus some. V, J and clone size were drawn from that table, and D and trimming were deduced from the DNA. The profile shows around 65,000 clones, about 78% of them singletons.

The chain employs TRBV6-1 and TRBJ2-7, with 7 nucleotides matching TRBD1. The source material was PBMCs. This clonotype was sampled from a girl between 10 and 17 years old in good health and CMV-seropositive. This CDR3 is CASSESGQAYEQYF. The CDR3 DNA is TGTGCCAGCAGTGAAAGTGGACAGGCCTACGAGCAGTACTTC.